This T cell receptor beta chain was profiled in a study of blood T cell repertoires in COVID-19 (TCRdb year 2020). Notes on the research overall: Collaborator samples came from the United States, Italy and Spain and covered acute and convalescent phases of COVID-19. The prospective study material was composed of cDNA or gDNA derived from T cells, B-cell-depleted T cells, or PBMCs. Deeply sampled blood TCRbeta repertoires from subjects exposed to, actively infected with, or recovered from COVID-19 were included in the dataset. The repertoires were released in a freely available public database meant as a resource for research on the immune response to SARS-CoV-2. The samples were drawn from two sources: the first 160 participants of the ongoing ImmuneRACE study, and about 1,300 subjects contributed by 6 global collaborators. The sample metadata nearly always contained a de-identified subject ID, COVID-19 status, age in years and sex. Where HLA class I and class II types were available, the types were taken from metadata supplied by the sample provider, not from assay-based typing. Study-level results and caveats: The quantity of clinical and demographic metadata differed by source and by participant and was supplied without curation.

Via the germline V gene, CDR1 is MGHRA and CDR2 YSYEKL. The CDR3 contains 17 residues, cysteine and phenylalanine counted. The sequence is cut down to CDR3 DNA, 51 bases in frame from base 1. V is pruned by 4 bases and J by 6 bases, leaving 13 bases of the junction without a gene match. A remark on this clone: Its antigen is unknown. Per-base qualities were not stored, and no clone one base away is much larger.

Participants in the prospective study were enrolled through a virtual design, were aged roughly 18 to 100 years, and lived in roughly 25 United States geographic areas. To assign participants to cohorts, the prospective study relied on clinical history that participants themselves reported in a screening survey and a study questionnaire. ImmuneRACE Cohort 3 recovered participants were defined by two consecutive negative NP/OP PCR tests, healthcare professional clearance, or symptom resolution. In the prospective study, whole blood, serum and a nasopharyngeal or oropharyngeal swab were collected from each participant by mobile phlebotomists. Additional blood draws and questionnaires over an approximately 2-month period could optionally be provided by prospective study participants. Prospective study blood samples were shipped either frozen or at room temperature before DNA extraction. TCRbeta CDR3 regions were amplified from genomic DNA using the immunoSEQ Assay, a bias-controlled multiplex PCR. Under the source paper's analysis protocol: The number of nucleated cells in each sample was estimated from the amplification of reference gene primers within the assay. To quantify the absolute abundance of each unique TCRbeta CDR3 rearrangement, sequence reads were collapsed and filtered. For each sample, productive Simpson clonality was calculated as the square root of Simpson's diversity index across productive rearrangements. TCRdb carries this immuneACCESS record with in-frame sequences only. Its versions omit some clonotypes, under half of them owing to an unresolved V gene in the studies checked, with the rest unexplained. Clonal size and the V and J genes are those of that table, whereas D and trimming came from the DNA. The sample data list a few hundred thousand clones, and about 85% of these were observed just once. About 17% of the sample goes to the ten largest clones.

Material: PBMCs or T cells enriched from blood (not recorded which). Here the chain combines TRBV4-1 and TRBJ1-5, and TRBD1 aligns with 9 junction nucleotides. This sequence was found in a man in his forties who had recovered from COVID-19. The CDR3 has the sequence CASSLRGSGQGGQPQHF. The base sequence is TGCGCCAGCAGCCTCCGGGGATCGGGACAGGGAGGTCAGCCCCAGCATTTT.